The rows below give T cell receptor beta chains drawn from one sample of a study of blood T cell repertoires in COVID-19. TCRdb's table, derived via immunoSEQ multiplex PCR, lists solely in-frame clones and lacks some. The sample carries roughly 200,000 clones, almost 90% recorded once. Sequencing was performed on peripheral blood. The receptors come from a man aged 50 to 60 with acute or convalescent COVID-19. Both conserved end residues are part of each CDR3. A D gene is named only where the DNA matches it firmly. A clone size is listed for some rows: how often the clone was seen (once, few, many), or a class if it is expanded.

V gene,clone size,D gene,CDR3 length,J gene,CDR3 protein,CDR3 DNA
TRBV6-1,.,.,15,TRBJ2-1,CASSEGRSFYNEQFF,TGTGCCAGCAGTGAAGGCAGGTCCTTCTACAATGAGCAGTTCTTC
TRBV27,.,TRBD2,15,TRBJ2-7,CASSIGTRPSYEQYF,TGTGCCAGCAGCATAGGGACTAGACCTTCCTACGAGCAGTACTTC
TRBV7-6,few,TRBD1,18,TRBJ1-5,CASSARAGGANGNQPQHF,TGTGCCAGCAGCGCTAGGGCAGGGGGCGCGAATGGCAATCAGCCCCAGCATTTT
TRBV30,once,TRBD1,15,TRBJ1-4,CAWSSDRGGGEKLFF,TGTGCCTGGAGTTCAGACAGGGGAGGAGGTGAAAAACTGTTTTTT
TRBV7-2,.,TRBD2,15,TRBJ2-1,CASSLGLAGVDEQFF,TGTGCCAGCAGCCTGGGACTAGCGGGAGTCGATGAGCAGTTCTTC
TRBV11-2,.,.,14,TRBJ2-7,CASSSLQGTYEQYF,TGTGCCAGCAGCTCTCTACAGGGCACCTACGAGCAGTACTTC
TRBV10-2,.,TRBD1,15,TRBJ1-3,CASKSTGDEGNTIYF,TGCGCCAGCAAATCGACAGGGGACGAAGGAAACACCATATATTTT
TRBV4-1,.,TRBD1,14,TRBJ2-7,CASSQGDRVNEQYF,TGCGCCAGCAGCCAAGGGGACAGGGTGAACGAGCAGTACTTC
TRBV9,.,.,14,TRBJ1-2,CASSGREGPYGYTF,TGTGCCAGCAGCGGTAGGGAGGGGCCCTATGGCTACACCTTC
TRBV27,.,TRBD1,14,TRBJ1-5,CASRGQGFNQPQHF,TGTGCCAGCAGGGGACAGGGGTTCAATCAGCCCCAGCATTTT
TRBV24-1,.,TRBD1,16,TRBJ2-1,CATSETTGGRGNEQFF,TGTGCCACCAGTGAAACGACAGGGGGGAGGGGCAATGAGCAGTTCTTC